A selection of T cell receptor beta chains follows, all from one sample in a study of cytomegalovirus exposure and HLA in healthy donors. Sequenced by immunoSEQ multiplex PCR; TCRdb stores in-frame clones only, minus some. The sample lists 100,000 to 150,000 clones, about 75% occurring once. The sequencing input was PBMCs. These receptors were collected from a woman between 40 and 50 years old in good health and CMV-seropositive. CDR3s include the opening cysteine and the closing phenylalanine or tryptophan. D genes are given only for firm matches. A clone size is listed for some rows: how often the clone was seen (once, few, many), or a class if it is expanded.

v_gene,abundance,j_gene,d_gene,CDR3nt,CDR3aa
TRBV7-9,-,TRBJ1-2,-,TGTGCCAGCAGCTTAGCCAGGACATACGTTAACTATGGCTACACCTTC,CASSLARTYVNYGYTF
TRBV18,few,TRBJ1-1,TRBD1,TGTGCCAGCTCACTAACAGGGGGCCCTAGTAGCACTGAAGCTTTCTTT,CASSLTGGPSSTEAFF
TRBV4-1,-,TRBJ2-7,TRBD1,TGCGCCAGCAGCCAAGATAACAGGGGGAGCTCCTACGAGCAGTACTTC,CASSQDNRGSSYEQYF
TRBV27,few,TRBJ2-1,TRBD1,TGTGCCAGCAGTTCTGGGACAGGGGGATACAATGAGCAGTTCTTC,CASSSGTGGYNEQFF
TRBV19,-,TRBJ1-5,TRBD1,TGTGCCAGTAGTGGCGATGTAACCGGGACAGGGTTCAATCAGCCCCAGCATTTT,CASSGDVTGTGFNQPQHF
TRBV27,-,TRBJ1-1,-,TGTGCCAGCAGTTTAGGGGGGGACACTGAAGCTTTCTTT,CASSLGGDTEAFF
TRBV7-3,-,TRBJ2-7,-,TGTGCCAGCAGCTCCGGGAGCCCGAGCTCCTACGAGCAGTACTTC,CASSSGSPSSYEQYF
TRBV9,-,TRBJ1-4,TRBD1,TGTGCCAGCAGCACAGGACAGGGCGGGAATGAAAAACTGTTTTTT,CASSTGQGGNEKLFF
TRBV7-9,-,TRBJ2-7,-,TGTGCCAGCAGCTTAGCGGGGGGGCCGGGGAATCCCTACGAGCAGTACTTC,CASSLAGGPGNPYEQYF
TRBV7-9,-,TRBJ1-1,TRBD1,TGTGCCAGCAGCTTACAGGGGGCGTTCGGTATCACTGAAGCTTTCTTT,CASSLQGAFGITEAFF
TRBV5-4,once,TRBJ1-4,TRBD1,TGTGCCAGCAGCGATCGGACAGGGGGCGCGGCTAATGAAAAACTGTTTTTT,CASSDRTGGAANEKLFF
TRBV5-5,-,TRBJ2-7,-,TGTGCCAGCAGCTTGTTGGGAGAACCCTACGAGCAGTACTTC,CASSLLGEPYEQYF
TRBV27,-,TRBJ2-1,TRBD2,TGTGCCAGCAGTTTATGGGGCGGGAGGGGAAACAATGAGCAGTTCTTC,CASSLWGGRGNNEQFF
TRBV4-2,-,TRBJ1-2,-,TGTGCCAGCAGCCAAGATATCTATGGCTACACCTTC,CASSQDIYGYTF
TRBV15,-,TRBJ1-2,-,TGTGCCACCAGCAGAGATAAGGTGCAGGATGGCTACACCTTC,CATSRDKVQDGYTF
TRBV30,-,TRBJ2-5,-,TGTGCCTGGAGTGTAGGGCAGGGAAGAGAGACCCAGTACTTC,CAWSVGQGRETQYF
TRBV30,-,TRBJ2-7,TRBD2,TGTGCCTGGTACCCGCCGGGGGGCTACGAGCAGTACTTC,CAWYPPGGYEQYF
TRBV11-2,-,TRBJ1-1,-,TGTGCCAGCAGCTTTCAGACTGAAGCTTTCTTT,CASSFQTEAFF